These T cell receptor beta chains were read from a single sample in a study of CD8 T cells in Susac syndrome. MiXCR, applied by TCRdb to the immunoSEQ multiplex PCR reads, yields one record per CDR3 protein. The sample lists about 200,000 distinct CDR3 sequences, 85% to 95% occurring once. Sequenced input: CD4+ T cells from PBMCs. The receptors here all came from a human donor in good health. Each CDR3 is given with its conserved first and last residue.

TRBJ2-1 TRBV20-1 CSASDGAYNEQFF
TRBJ2-3 TRBV24-1 CATQGDTDTQYF
TRBJ1-2 TRBV25-1 CASSDVGYTF
TRBJ2-3 TRBV3-1 CASSPATPADTQYF
TRBJ1-1 TRBV20-1 CSARPPQGGGNTEAFF
TRBJ1-2 TRBV15 CATSRAQGSYGYTF
TRBJ2-1 TRBV20-1 CSARGDYHNEQFF
TRBJ2-1 TRBV5-1 CASSFYPNEQFF
TRBJ2-2 TRBV24-1 CATRTPNTGELFF
TRBJ2-5 TRBV6-6 CASSYSETQYF
TRBJ1-1 TRBV6-2/TRBV6-3 CASRTGTGNTEAFF
TRBJ1-5 TRBV27 CASSLRRFSNQPQHF
TRBJ2-5 TRBV20-1 CSAPEGTETQYF
TRBJ2-7 TRBV29-1 CSVGTFSYEQYF
TRBJ1-2 TRBV20-1 CSARVTGYGYTF
TRBJ2-5 TRBV3-1 CASSTTGTSGAETQYF
TRBJ2-1 TRBV6-1 CASSELGGAYNEQFF
TRBJ1-1 TRBV29-1 CSANRRAGITEAFF
TRBJ1-5 TRBV6-5 CASGPSGHSNQPQHF
TRBJ2-7 TRBV2 CASSVVGYEQYF
TRBJ2-1 TRBV29-1 CSVAVGSYNEQFF
TRBJ1-2 TRBV4-1 CASSQDDPSVSGYTF
TRBJ1-5 TRBV3-1 CASSHSDRGNQPQHF
TRBJ2-1 TRBV6-2/TRBV6-3 CASSQSLAGESEQFF
TRBJ1-4 TRBV5-1 CASSLTATNEKLFF
TRBJ2-3 TRBV7-2 CATGEGLRTDTQYF
TRBJ1-5 TRBV10-3 CAISEGQGRGNQPQHF
TRBJ2-1 TRBV6-4 CASSEYTVTPYNEQFF
TRBJ2-7 TRBV6-2/TRBV6-3 CASSRGTNEQYF
TRBJ1-1 TRBV6-6 CATAGVGTEAFF
TRBJ1-2 TRBV29-1 CSVDRGSGYTF
TRBJ2-1 TRBV5-1 CASSLEGKQFF
TRBJ1-2 TRBV14 CASRPDRFYGYTF
TRBJ2-7 TRBV27 CASSYLRGYEQYF
TRBJ2-5 TRBV10-3 CAITPGFQETQYF
TRBJ1-5 TRBV20-1 CSASMSGFVSNQPQHF
TRBJ1-2 TRBV2 CASSEKRGGYTF
TRBJ1-6 TRBV20-1 CSARLSDREINSPLHF
TRBJ1-5 TRBV9 CASSTLEGQPQHF
TRBJ2-3 TRBV29-1 CSVEKAVSTDTQYF
TRBJ2-7 TRBV19 CASSLNPAGAPYEQYF
TRBJ1-2 TRBV29-1 CSVEELRSTGTF
TRBJ2-3 TRBV9 CASSVFREIRTDTQYF
TRBJ2-1 TRBV10-2 CASSGGLAAYNEQFF
TRBJ1-2 TRBV29-1 CSSSGLLTGGYTF
TRBJ1-2 TRBV20-1 CSARDPEKGGYTF
TRBJ2-1 TRBV12-3/TRBV12-4 CASSFFKLGEQFF
TRBJ2-1 TRBV6-2/TRBV6-3 CASSWGGAYNEQFF
TRBJ2-3 TRBV5-1 CASSWGGESDTQYF
TRBJ1-2 TRBV6-5 CASSYTGGDLGYTF
TRBJ1-6 TRBV20-1 CSALRGDSYNSPLHF
TRBJ2-3 TRBV27 CASSSSGTQYF
TRBJ1-1 TRBV20-1 CSARKPLAGGPEAFF
TRBJ1-1 TRBV6-2/TRBV6-3 CASTRGGQATEAFF
TRBJ2-3 TRBV30 CAWYRPSTDTQYF
TRBJ2-7 TRBV7-2 CASSLALGVSYEQYF
TRBJ1-5 TRBV12-3/TRBV12-4 CASRLREGNQPQHF